Listed here are 9 T cell receptor beta chains from one sample, sequenced in a study of T cells expressing NK-cell markers (dated by TCRdb to between 2020 and 2021). Libraries were built with 5' RACE. Sequencing instrument: Illumina HiSeq 2000. Reprocessed by TCRdb, the reads give a single entry per CDR3 protein sequence, without DNA. The sample's table covers roughly 120,000 distinct CDR3 sequences. Together, the top ten hold around a sixth of the sample. Sequencing was carried out using blood T cells: a sorted CD56 or NKG2C T cell subset, CD4+ or CD8+ T cells, or bulk PBMC T cells (not recorded which). Every receptor here comes from a woman aged 18 to 75 in good health.

V usage is TRBV19 and J usage is TRBJ2-1; the D call from TCRdb, TRBD1, cannot be confirmed without DNA. This CDR3 is built from 15 residues. Per the germline V gene, CDR1 is LNHDA and CDR2 is SQIVND (reference sequence). The chain's CDR3 is CASSTVGQAYNEQFF.

J is TRBJ1-2 and V is TRBV2. This CDR3 region has 13 residues. CDR1 is SNHLY and CDR2 is FYNNEI in the germline V gene. The CDR3 reads CASSGQEAYGYTF.

The chain uses TRBV9 and TRBJ2-7; no DNA is available, so the TRBD2 call from TCRdb remains unchecked. This CDR3 has 14 amino acids. Germline V gene data show CDR1 as SGDLS and CDR2 as YYNGEE. The CDR3 sequence is CASSASGRWYEQYF.

The chain uses TRBV11-2 and TRBJ2-1. Germline V gene sequence: CDR1 SGHAT, CDR2 FQNNGV. The CDR3 is 12 amino acids. The CDR3 reads CASSNQFNEQFF.

This chain connects TRBV10-3 to TRBJ2-7; TCRdb outputs TRBD1, but without DNA this stays unchecked. CDR1 and CDR2 from the germline V gene are ENHRY and SYGVKD. CDR3 length: 14 amino acids. The CDR3 sequence is CAISDRTDPYEQYF.

The chain has TRBV4-3 and TRBJ2-1; checking the TCRdb D call of TRBD1 is not possible without DNA. The germline gives CDR1 LGHNA, CDR2 YSLEER. The CDR3 length is 15 residues. The CDR3 region is CASSQDGGGGNEQFF.

The chain couples TRBV20-1 to TRBJ2-1; TCRdb names TRBD1, which stays unverified in the absence of DNA. The CDR3 sequence is 12 residues long. Per germline, CDR1 DFQATT and CDR2 SNEGSKA (reference sequence). The CDR3 loop is CSAGQGWVEQFF.

This chain connects TRBV5-1 to TRBJ1-1. Germline CDR1 is SGHRS and CDR2 is YFSETQ. CDR3 length equals 15 residues. CDR3: CASSLGWGLDTEAFF.

The chain has TRBV5-1 and TRBJ1-3. The CDR3 loop spans 14 amino acids. CDR1 and CDR2 (germline): SGHRS, YFSETQ. CDR3 amino acids: CASSLDASGNTIYF.